The T cell receptor beta chain under discussion was sequenced for a study of vaccination effects on CD4 cells after COVID-19. Pools of viral peptides were used by the ViraFEST assay to expand antigen-specific CD4+ T cells ahead of sequencing. It was after more than nine days of culture that CD4+ T cells were isolated. Each person got two doses of an mRNA SARS-CoV-2 vaccine, BNT162b2 or mRNA-1273. Having tested negative for nucleocapsid antibodies, the vaccine recipients showed no prior SARS-CoV-2 infection. This clone was picked up a small number of times. The antigen is not known. Study outcomes and limitations: There was marked clonal contraction among infection- and vaccine-induced clones late after vaccination.

V shed 1 base and J shed 4 bases, with 11 bases lying between them. Germline CDR1 and CDR2: MNHEY and SVGEGT. CDR3 size: 15 residues. Generated by immunoSEQ multiplex PCR, the TCRdb table keeps only in-frame clones and is missing some. The profile covers tens of thousands of clones, with under 85% appearing a single time and more than 0.95% taken by the ten largest. The chain has TRBV6-2 or TRBV6-3 and TRBJ1-5, with D possibly TRBD1 on 5 matching bases. The origin of this receptor is a human donor who received a COVID-19 vaccine. The sample here was CD4+ T cells from PBMCs cultured with HCoV-OC43 spike peptides, taken after COVID-19 vaccination. The subset denotes: HCoV-OC43 spike overlapping peptide pool stimulation. In nucleotides, the CDR3 is TGTGCCAGCAGTTACTATTTCGGGGGGAATCAGCCCCAGCATTTT. The encoded protein is CASSYYFGGNQPQHF.